The clone carrying this T cell receptor (beta chain) was found once. The sample's treatment: over 15 received Ad26.COV2.S at low or high dose, single or two shots; 5 received placebo; per-sample allocation not given. All samples were drawn on day 63, counting from the first vaccine or placebo injection. Profiled with immunoSEQ multiplex PCR; TCRdb holds only in-frame clones, not every one. Of about 320,000 clones in the sample, 70% to 90% were seen once. This specimen belongs to a study of Ad26.COV2.S vaccination and SARS-CoV-2 variants. The sequence was obtained from a person between 18 and 65 years old who received the Ad26.COV2.S COVID-19 vaccine or a placebo. Source: peripheral blood, taken in a trial of Ad26.COV2.S vaccine versus placebo.

CDR3 DNA: TGTGCCAGCAGTGAACAGATGCAGATTGGCACTGAAGCTTTCTTT. It codes for CASSEQMQIGTEAFF. The J gene is TRBJ1-1, the V gene TRBV2; D not resolved. CDR3 length: 15 amino acids. Germline V CDR1 and CDR2: SNHLY, FYNNEI. V was trimmed by 2 bases and J by 4 bases, leaving 14 bases between them.